Reported below is one T cell receptor (beta chain). This receptor's antigen is unknown. Base qualities were left out, and no much larger clone turns up one base away. This sample stems from a study of T cell responses to AZD1222 COVID-19 vaccine listed by TCRdb under 2021. Notes on the research overall: AZD1222 recipients given second doses at about 4 weeks or at about 12 weeks were pooled, since spike-specific TCR depth and breadth were not found to differ between the two schedules. TCR sequencing covered 230 or so trial participants: 207 given two doses of AZD1222 and around 25 given two doses of MenACWY control vaccine. Trial participants were enrolled into age subgroups of 18-55, 56-69 and 70-plus years, which contained about 160, 30 and 59 TCR-sequenced participants, respectively. Beyond this particular receptor, the publication reports: Participants were mostly white British, with more females than males. The authors suggested clonal diversity may have been underestimated. The vaccine-associated CD4 TCRs covered the entire spike protein, and the dominant responses fell in regions 160-218 and 743-854. Conclusions about previously exposed vaccinees were limited because only 5 or 6 AZD1222 recipients were SARS-CoV-2 seropositive at baseline. No day 14 peak-response samples were available, so repertoires were characterized only after the peak T cell response. Reportedly, almost half of the unique spike-specific TCRs recognized epitopes lying outside the regions that are mutated in the B.1.351 and B.1.1.7 variants. In the small 56-69-year group, the increase in depth fell short of significance, most likely because of low power. A significant rise in spike-specific TCR breadth and depth was observed after two AZD1222 doses relative to day 0 and relative to MenACWY recipients.

The CDR3 regions of human TCRbeta chains were subjected to immunosequencing. In the source study's methods: TCRs in the repertoires were compared against a reference library of SARS-CoV-2-specific TCRs that had been generated with the MIRA antigen-specificity platform. Breadth was defined as the fraction of unique TCRs that were SARS-CoV-2-associated. Depth was defined as the fraction of total T cells that were SARS-CoV-2-associated. Using the MIRA data, each spike-specific TCR was assigned both to the spike region to which the TCR was reactive and to a CD4 or CD8 class. Log10-transformed breadth and depth values were compared by one-way ANOVA with Sidak's multiple comparisons tests. TCRdb's version of the immuneACCESS table is confined to in-frame rearrangements and falls short of the full clone set. An unresolved V gene accounts for under half of the shortfall where checked; the remainder is of unknown origin. V, J and clone size reflect that table, while D and trimming were determined from the DNA. In all, the sample holds 95,000 to 150,000 clones, and about 90% of those were seen once. The ten largest account for over 1.5% of the sample.

The time point label for this specimen denotes: baseline before first vaccination. Vaccinee samples were obtained from the UK trials COV001 and COV002, which included a single-blind randomized controlled phase 2/3 trial of AZD1222 (ChAdOx1 nCoV-19) in healthy adults. For TCRbeta chain sequencing, PBMC samples were collected from trial participants at day 0 and at day 28 after the second dose. The sequence was collected from an adult in good health. Sequencing was performed on peripheral blood, taken on day 0 of AZD1222 vaccination.

Read as DNA, the sequence is TGTGCCTGGAGCGGAGGACAGGGCCTAGATGGAGCTTTCTTT. This sequence encodes CAWSGGQGLDGAFF. Here the chain combines TRBV30 and TRBJ1-1; 8 central nucleotides agree with TRBD1. For this chain, trimming is 3 bases at the V end and 10 bases at the J end, and the number of junction bases without a gene match is 13. Looking up the germline V gene (reference sequence) yields CDR1 GTSNPN and CDR2 SVGIG. CDR3 length: 14 amino acids, cysteine to phenylalanine. Of the read, only the CDR3 DNA is kept; its 42 bases are in frame from base 1.